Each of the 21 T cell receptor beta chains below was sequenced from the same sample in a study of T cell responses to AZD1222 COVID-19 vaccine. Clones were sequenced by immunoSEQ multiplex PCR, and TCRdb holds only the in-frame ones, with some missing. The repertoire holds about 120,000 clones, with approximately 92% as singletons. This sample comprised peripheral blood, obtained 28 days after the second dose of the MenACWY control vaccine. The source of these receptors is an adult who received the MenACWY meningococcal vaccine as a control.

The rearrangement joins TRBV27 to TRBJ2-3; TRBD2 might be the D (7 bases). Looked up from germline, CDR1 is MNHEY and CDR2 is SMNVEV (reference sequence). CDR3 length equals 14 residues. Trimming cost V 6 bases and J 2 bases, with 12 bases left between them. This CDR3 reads CASRLAGATDTQYF. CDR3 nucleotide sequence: TGTGCCAGCAGGCTCGCGGGGGCCACAGATACGCAGTATTTT.

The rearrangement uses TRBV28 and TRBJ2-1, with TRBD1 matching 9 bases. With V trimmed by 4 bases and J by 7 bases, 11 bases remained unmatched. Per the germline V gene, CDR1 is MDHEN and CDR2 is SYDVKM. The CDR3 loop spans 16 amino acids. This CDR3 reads CASSSSGTGTRNEQFF. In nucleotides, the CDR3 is TGTGCCAGCAGTTCCTCCGGGACAGGGACCCGGAATGAGCAGTTCTTC. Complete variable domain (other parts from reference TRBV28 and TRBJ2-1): DVKVTQSSRYLVKRTGEKVFLECVQDMDHENMFWYRQDPGLGLRLIYFSYDVKMKEKGDIPEGYSVSREKKERFSLILESASTNQTSMYLCASSSSGTGTRNEQFFGPGTRLTVL.

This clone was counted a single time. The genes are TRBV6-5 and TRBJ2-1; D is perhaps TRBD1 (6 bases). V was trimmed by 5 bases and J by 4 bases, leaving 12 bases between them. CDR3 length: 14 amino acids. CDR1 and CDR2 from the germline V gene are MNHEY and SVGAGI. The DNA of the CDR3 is TGTGCCAGCAGTACAGGGTTCGGGTACAATGAGCAGTTCTTC. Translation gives CASSTGFGYNEQFF.

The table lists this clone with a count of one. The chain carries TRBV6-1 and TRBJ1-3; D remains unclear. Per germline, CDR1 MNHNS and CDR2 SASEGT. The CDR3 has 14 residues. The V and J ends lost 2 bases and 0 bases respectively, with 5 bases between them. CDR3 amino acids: CASSEKVSGNTIYF. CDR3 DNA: TGTGCCAGCAGTGAAAAGGTCTCTGGAAACACCATATATTTT.

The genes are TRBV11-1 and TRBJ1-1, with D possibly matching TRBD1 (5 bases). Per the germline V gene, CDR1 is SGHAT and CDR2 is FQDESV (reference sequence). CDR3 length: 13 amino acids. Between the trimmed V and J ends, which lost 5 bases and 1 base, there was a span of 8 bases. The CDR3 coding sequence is TGTGCCAGCAGCCGACAGACGAACACTGAAGCTTTCTTT. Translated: CASSRQTNTEAFF.

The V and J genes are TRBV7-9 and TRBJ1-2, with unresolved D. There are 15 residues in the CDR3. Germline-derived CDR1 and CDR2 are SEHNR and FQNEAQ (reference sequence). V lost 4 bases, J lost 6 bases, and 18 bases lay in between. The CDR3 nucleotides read TGTGCCAGCAGCTCCACCCGGTCGTGGTACGATGGCTACACCTTC. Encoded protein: CASSSTRSWYDGYTF. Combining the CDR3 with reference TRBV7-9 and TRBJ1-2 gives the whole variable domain DTGVSQNPRHKITKRGQNVTFRCDPISEHNRLYWYRQTLGQGPEFLTYFQNEAQLEKSRLLSDRFSAERPKGSFSTLEIQRTEQGDSAMYLCASSSTRSWYDGYTFGSGTRLTVV.

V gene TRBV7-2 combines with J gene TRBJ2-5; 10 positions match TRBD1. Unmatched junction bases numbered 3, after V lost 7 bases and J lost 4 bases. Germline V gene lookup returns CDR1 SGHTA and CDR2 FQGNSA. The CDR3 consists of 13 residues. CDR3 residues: CASNRDRGETQYF. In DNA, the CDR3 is TGTGCCAGCAACCGGGACAGGGGAGAGACCCAGTACTTC.

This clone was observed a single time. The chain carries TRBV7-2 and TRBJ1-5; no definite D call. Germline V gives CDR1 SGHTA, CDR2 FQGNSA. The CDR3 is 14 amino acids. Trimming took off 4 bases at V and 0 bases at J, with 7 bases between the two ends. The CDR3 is CASSSTLSNQPQHF. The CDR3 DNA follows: TGTGCCAGCAGCTCAACACTTAGCAATCAGCCCCAGCATTTT.

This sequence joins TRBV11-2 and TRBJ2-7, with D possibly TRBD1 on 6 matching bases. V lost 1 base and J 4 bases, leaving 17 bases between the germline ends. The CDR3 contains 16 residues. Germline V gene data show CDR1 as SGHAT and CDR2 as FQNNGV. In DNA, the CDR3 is TGTGCCAGCAGCTTAGCCGGGACAAAAAAGGGATACGAGCAGTACGTC. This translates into CASSLAGTKKGYEQYV.

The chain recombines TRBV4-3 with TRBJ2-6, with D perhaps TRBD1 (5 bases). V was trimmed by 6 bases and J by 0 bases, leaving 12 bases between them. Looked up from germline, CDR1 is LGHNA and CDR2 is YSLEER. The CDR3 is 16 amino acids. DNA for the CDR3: TGCGCCAGCAGTACAGGATTTAGCTCTGGGGCCAACGTCCTGACTTTC. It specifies CASSTGFSSGANVLTF.

CDR3 loop: CASSDKLAGRDEQYF. In DNA, the CDR3 is TGTGCCAGCAGCGATAAACTAGCGGGCCGAGACGAGCAGTACTTC. This chain connects TRBV5-4 to TRBJ2-7, with 9 nucleotides matching TRBD2. The V and J ends lost 4 bases and 5 bases, in that order; junction bases with no gene match: 10. CDR3 size: 15 residues. Germline V gene lookup returns CDR1 SGHNT and CDR2 YYREEE (reference sequence).

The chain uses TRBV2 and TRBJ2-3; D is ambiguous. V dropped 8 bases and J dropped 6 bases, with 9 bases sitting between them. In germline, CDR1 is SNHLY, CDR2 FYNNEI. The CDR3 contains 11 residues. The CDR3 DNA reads TGTGCCAGCGGGCGCGCTGATACGCAGTATTTT. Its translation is CASGRADTQYF. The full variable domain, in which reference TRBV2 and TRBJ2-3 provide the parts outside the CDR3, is EPEVTQTPSHQVTQMGQEVILRCVPISNHLYFYWYRQILGQKVEFLVSFYNNEISEKSEIFDDQFSVERPDGSNFTLKIRSTKLEDSAMYFCASGRADTQYFGPGTRLTVL.

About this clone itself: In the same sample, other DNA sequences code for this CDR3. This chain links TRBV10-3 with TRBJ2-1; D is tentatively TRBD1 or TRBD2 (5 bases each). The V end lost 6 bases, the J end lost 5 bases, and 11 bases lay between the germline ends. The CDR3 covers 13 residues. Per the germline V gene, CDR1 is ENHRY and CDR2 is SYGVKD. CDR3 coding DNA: TGTGCCATCAGAGGGGACCGAAACAATGAGCAGTTCTTC. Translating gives CAIRGDRNNEQFF.

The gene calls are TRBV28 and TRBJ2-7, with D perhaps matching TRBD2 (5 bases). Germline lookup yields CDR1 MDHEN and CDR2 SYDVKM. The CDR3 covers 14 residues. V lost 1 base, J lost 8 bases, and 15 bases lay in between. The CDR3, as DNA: TGTGCCAGCAGTTTATCACAGAGGGCTGGGCAGCAGTACGTC. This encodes CASSLSQRAGQQYV.

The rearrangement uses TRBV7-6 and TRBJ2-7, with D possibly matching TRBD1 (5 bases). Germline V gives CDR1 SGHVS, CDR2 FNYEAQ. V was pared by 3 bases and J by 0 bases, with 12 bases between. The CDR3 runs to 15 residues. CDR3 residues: CASSFGHFSSYEQYF. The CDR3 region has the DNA TGTGCCAGCAGCTTCGGACACTTTTCCTCCTACGAGCAGTACTTC.

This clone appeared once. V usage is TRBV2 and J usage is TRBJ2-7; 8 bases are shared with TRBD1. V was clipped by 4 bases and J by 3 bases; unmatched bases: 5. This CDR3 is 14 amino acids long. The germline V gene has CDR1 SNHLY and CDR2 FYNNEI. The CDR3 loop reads CASSGTTGVYEQYV. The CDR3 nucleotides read TGTGCCAGCAGTGGAACGACAGGGGTCTACGAGCAGTACGTC.

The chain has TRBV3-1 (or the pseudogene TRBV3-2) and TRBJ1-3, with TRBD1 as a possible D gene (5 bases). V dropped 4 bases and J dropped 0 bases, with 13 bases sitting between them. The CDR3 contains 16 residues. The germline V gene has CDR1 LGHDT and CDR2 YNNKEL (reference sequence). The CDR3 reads CASSPRDRSSGNTIYF. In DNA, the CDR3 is TGTGCCAGCAGCCCCCGGGACCGTAGCTCTGGAAACACCATATATTTT.

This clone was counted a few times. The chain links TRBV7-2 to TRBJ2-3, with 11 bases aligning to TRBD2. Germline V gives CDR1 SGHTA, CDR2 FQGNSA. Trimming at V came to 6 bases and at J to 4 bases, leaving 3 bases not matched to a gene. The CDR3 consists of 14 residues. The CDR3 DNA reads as TGTGCCAGCAGACTAGCGGGGGAGGCAGATACGCAGTATTTT. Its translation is CASRLAGEADTQYF.

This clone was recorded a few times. DNA for the CDR3: TGTGCCAGCAGTGACTCATTAGGGACACCGAACACCGGGGAGCTGTTTTTT. It encodes CASSDSLGTPNTGELFF. This chain connects TRBV6-4 to TRBJ2-2, with D tentatively TRBD1 (6 bases). The germline V gene has CDR1 MRHNA and CDR2 SNTAGT. The CDR3 has 17 residues. V dropped 0 bases and J dropped 0 bases, with 11 bases sitting between them.

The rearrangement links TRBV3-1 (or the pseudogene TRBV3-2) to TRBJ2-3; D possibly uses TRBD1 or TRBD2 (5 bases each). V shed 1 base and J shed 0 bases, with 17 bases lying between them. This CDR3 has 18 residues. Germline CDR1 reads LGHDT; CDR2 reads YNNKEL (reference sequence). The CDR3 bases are TGTGCCAGCAGCCAAGGGGACCGATTGATGACTAGCACAGATACGCAGTATTTT. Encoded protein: CASSQGDRLMTSTDTQYF.

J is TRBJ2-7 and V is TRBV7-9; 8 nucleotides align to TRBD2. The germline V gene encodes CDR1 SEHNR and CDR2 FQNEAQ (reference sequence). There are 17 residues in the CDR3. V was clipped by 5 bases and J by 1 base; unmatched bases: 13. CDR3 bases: TGTGCCAGCAGCCAACCACTGAGCGGGAGAATGTCCTACGAGCAGTACTTC. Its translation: CASSQPLSGRMSYEQYF.